The T cell receptor (beta chain) under discussion was sequenced for a study of blood T cell repertoires in COVID-19. In the study overall: Italy, Spain and the United States were the sources of the convalescent and acute COVID-19 samples. PBMCs, B-cell-depleted T cells, or T cells provided the cDNA or gDNA that made up the material.

V lost 7 bases and J 5 bases, leaving 17 bases between the germline ends. CDR3 length: 14 amino acids. Germline CDR1 is LNHDA and CDR2 is SQIVND (reference sequence). Original methodology: For nucleated cells, counts were estimated from reference gene primer amplification. TCRdb keeps only in-frame clones here, not all; method: immunoSEQ multiplex PCR. V, J and clone size reflect that table, while D and trimming were determined from the DNA. The table records 300,000 to 400,000 clones, almost 90% of them present only once. The rearrangement links TRBV19 to TRBJ1-2, with D maybe TRBD1 (5 bases). This receptor was taken from a woman in her 70s with COVID-19, enrolled during active disease. Material: peripheral blood. CDR3 sequence reads: CASTTTLGAYGYTF. The CDR3 nucleotides are TGTGCCAGTACGACCACATTAGGGGCGTATGGCTACACCTTC. Complete variable domain (other parts from reference TRBV19 and TRBJ1-2): DGGITQSPKYLFRKEGQNVTLSCEQNLNHDAMYWYRQDPGQGLRLIYYSQIVNDFQKGDIAEGYSVSREKKESFPLTVTSAQKNPTAFYLCASTTTLGAYGYTFGSGTRLTVV.